A single sample gave rise to the 20 T cell receptor beta chains below, sequenced in a study of tumor-infiltrating lymphocytes in primary liver carcinoma. A constant-region primer primed TCR beta cDNA synthesis from roughly 520 ng of total RNA. Generation of the TCR beta libraries relied on three nested multiplex PCR rounds using slightly modified ARM-PCR. Primers for the first two PCR rounds were TRBV1-TRBV30 forward primers and a C-beta reverse primer (10 cycles per round). TCRdb used MiXCR to reprocess the multiplex PCR reads, holding one entry per CDR3 protein. The repertoire holds 44,000 or so distinct CDR3 sequences, 71% seen once, with approximately 31% in the top ten. The tissue used was unsorted bulk material of about 19-33 mg. RNA and DNA were co-extracted from it with the AllPrep DNA/RNA mini kit. Sequenced: liver tumor tissue from sampling region 5. Noted subset: tumor region T5, tumor centre. The origin of the receptors is a man aged 40-55 years with primary liver carcinoma and hepatitis B virus infection.

This clonotype was seen just once. A read error may produce the germline difference seen at one junction end. The chain uses TRBV12-3 or TRBV12-4 and TRBJ1-1, with D maybe TRBD1 (5 bases). This CDR3 spans 12 amino acids. The DNA for the CDR3 is TGTGCCGGCAGTTCTCCGGGACGTGGAGCTTTCTTT. This gives the protein CAGSSPGRGAFF.

This clonotype was found once. A much larger clone sits a single nucleotide away, making a read error possible. This sequence joins TRBV6-4 and TRBJ2-7; D is undetermined. This CDR3 has 10 residues. Per the germline V gene, CDR1 is MRHNA and CDR2 is SNTAGT. Trimming took off 8 bases at V and 7 bases at J, with 9 bases between the two ends. The CDR3 protein is CASPEREQYF. The CDR3 DNA is TGTGCCAGCCCAGAGAGGGAGCAGTACTTC.

This clonotype was recorded once. The chain recombines TRBV6-6 with TRBJ1-1; D call uncertain. Germline lookup yields CDR1 MNHNY and CDR2 SVGAGI (reference sequence). This CDR3 spans 15 amino acids. V shed 2 bases and J shed 3 bases, with 13 bases lying between them. The CDR3 region is CASSYVSAVDTEAFF. In DNA, the CDR3 is TGTGCCAGCAGTTACGTGTCTGCCGTCGACACTGAAGCTTTCTTT.

Note on this clonotype: This may be a read error, as it is one base from a much larger clone. The chain uses TRBV5-1 and TRBJ1-5, with D perhaps matching TRBD1 (6 bases). CDR3 size: 14 residues. Trimming left V 2 bases short and J 9 bases short, with 15 bases between. The germline V gene has CDR1 SGHRS and CDR2 YFSETQ. The CDR3 region has the DNA TGCGCCAGCAGCTTCTCAGGGGTCGGTCCGCCCCAGCATTTT. Its translation: CASSFSGVGPPQHF.

Turning to this clonotype: The junction departs from germline at one end; a sequencing error may be responsible. The chain couples TRBV6-1 to TRBJ1-1; TRBD1 agrees at 9 bases. The CDR3 loop spans 14 amino acids. In germline, CDR1 is MNHNS, CDR2 SASEGT. CDR3 sequence (DNA): TGTGCCAGCAGCGAACAGGGGGCTCGCACTGAAGTTTTCTTT. It codes for CASSEQGARTEVFF.

This clonotype was found once. A much larger clone is a single base away; this may be a read error. This sequence joins TRBV5-1 and TRBJ2-5; D is unresolved. Germline lookup yields CDR1 SGHRS and CDR2 YFSETQ. The CDR3 is 13 residues long. The CDR3 is CSSSFGGTETQYF. CDR3 DNA sequence: TGCTCCAGCAGTTTCGGTGGAACAGAGACCCAGTACTTC.

This clonotype is medium-sized. V usage is TRBV11-2 and J usage is TRBJ2-1, with 12 bases aligning to TRBD2. Losses at the gene ends were 3 bases for V and 1 base for J; bases not matched to a gene: 10. The CDR3 spans 19 residues. CDR1 and CDR2 (germline): SGHAT, FQNNGV. The CDR3 is CASSFWASGRGGSYNEQFF. The CDR3 nucleotides are TGTGCCAGCAGCTTTTGGGCTAGCGGGAGGGGGGGGTCCTACAATGAGCAGTTCTTC.

The table lists this clonotype with many counts. The rearrangement links TRBV5-1 to TRBJ2-7, with D possibly being TRBD2 (5 bases). The CDR3 covers 13 residues. The germline gives CDR1 SGHRS, CDR2 YFSETQ. V was shortened by 2 bases and J by 5 bases, with 11 bases between the two germline ends. CDR3 loop: CASSFGMANEQYF. The CDR3 bases are TGCGCCAGCAGCTTCGGGATGGCGAACGAGCAGTACTTC.

As concerns this clonotype: Mismatch with germline at one junction end may stem from a read error. The chain is built from TRBV7-8 and TRBJ2-7; tentatively, D is TRBD2 (5 bases). CDR1 and CDR2 (germline): SGHVS, FQNEAQ. The CDR3 totals 16 residues. The DNA for the CDR3 is TGTGTCAGCAGCTTAGTGCGGGCGGAAGATTCCTACGAGCAGTACTTC. This codes for CVSSLVRAEDSYEQYF. The full variable domain, completed using reference TRBV7-8 and TRBJ2-7, is GAGVSQSPRYKVAKRGQDVALRCDPISGHVSLFWYQQALGQGPEFLTYFQNEAQLDKSGLPSDRFFAERPEGSVSTLKIQRTQQEDSAVYLCVSSLVRAEDSYEQYFGPGTRLTVT.

Comments on this clonotype: The CDR3 does not close with the conserved phenylalanine or tryptophan, likely indicating a read error. The gene calls are TRBV29-1 and TRBJ1-2; 8 bases agree with TRBD1. This CDR3 has 14 amino acids. Germline V gene data show CDR1 as SQVTM and CDR2 as ANQGSEA. The CDR3 is CSVARTGFDAGYTL. CDR3 in DNA: TGTAGCGTTGCCCGGACAGGGTTTGATGCTGGCTACACCCTC.

As for this clonotype: This clone may be a read error of a much larger clone one base away. This chain uses TRBV5-1 with TRBJ2-5; the D gene is possibly TRBD1 (6 bases). CDR1 SGHRS and CDR2 YFSETQ come from the germline V gene. The CDR3 extends over 14 amino acids. This CDR3 reads CASSLGGQQGTQYF. Here the CDR3 DNA reads TGCGCCAGCAGCTTGGGAGGACAGCAAGGGACCCAGTACTTC.

Within the sample, this clonotype is medium-sized. This rearrangement joins TRBV11-1 to TRBJ1-2, with D maybe TRBD1 (6 bases). V gave up 5 bases and J gave up 3 bases, with 10 bases separating them. The germline CDR1 and CDR2 sequences are SGHAT and FQDESV (reference sequence). This CDR3 comprises 13 residues. The CDR3 region has the DNA TGTGCCAGCAGCCCGGGACACCACTATGGCTACACCTTC. This gives the protein CASSPGHHYGYTF.

Turning to this clonotype: Germline is not matched at one junction end, which may reflect a read error. This rearrangement joins TRBV6-5 to TRBJ2-1; D is unresolved. The germline V gene encodes CDR1 MNHEY and CDR2 SVGAGI. CDR3 length equals 16 residues. The CDR3 DNA reads as TGTGTCAGCAGTTACTCGAAGGGCGGTACCTACAATGAGCAGTTCTTC. Its translation: CVSSYSKGGTYNEQFF.

On this clonotype: Here the CDR3 omits its conserved ending phenylalanine or tryptophan, so a read error is the likely source. The gene calls are TRBV6-5 and TRBJ1-1; D unclear. V lost 6 bases and J lost 7, with 12 bases in between. This CDR3 has 12 residues. Germline V gives CDR1 MNHEY, CDR2 SVGAGI. In nucleotides, the CDR3 is TGTGCCAGCAGCCATCCAGAACGTGAAGCTTTCCTT. Its translation: CASSHPEREAFL.

A word on this clonotype: Possible read error: a much larger clone is one base away. J is TRBJ1-1 and V is TRBV4-2; TRBD1 might be the D (5 bases). Germline lookup yields CDR1 LGHNA and CDR2 YNFKEQ. The V gene lost 2 bases and the J gene lost 5 bases, with 18 bases spanning the gap. The CDR3 runs 16 residues. CDR3 sequence reads: CASSQSDGEGKTEAFF. The CDR3 nucleotides are TGTGCCAGCAGCCAAAGTGACGGGGAGGGGAAGACTGAAGCTTTCTTT.

This chain joins TRBV5-5 and TRBJ1-5; D is unclear. CDR3 length: 16 residues. The germline gives CDR1 SGHKS, CDR2 YYEKEE (reference sequence). The CDR3 bases are TGTGTCAACAGCTTGGACCCCCACGGTAGCAATCAGCCCCAGCATTTT. It is translated as CVNSLDPHGSNQPQHF.

This clonotype came up a few times. This chain links TRBV5-1 with TRBJ1-2; 9 bases agree with TRBD1. The CDR3 sequence is 15 residues long. Germline lookup yields CDR1 SGHRS and CDR2 YFSETQ. J lost 6 bases, V lost 4 bases, and 10 bases had no gene match. CDR3 DNA: TGCGCCAGCAGCCATTCACCTGGGGACAGGGATGGCTACACCTTC. Amino acids: CASSHSPGDRDGYTF.

The count of this clonotype is one. Likely a read error: the CDR3 ends without its conserved phenylalanine or tryptophan. This chain joins TRBV6-5 and TRBJ2-6; TRBD1 aligns across 8 bases. The CDR3 length is 19 residues. Germline lookup yields CDR1 MNHEY and CDR2 SVGAGI. The CDR3 protein is CTSSSPLDRVPTGANVLTL. CDR3 in DNA: TGTACCAGCAGTTCCCCCCTGGACAGGGTTCCGACCGGGGCCAACGTCCTGACTCTC.

Only a few counts were recorded for this clonotype. This may stem from a read error, because a much larger clone lies one nucleotide away. CDR3 nucleotide sequence: TGTGCCAGCAGCTCCTTTTACAGGAGGCAGGGCTATGGCTACACCTTC. Protein sequence: CASSSFYRRQGYGYTF. V is TRBV13 and J is TRBJ1-2; D is perhaps TRBD1 (5 bases). CDR1 is PRHDT and CDR2 is FYEKMQ in the germline V gene (reference sequence). V lost 4 bases and J lost 4, with 19 bases in between. The CDR3 totals 16 residues.

The V call is TRBV7-9, the J call TRBJ1-2; D might be TRBD1 (5 bases). Trimming stripped 9 bases from V and 7 bases from J, with 24 bases between. Germline V gene data show CDR1 as SEHNR and CDR2 as FQNEAQ (reference sequence). This CDR3 region has 15 residues. CDR3 sequence reads: CASGPPTEGPGGYTF. The DNA of the CDR3 is TGTGCCAGTGGCCCCCCCACGGAGGGGCCAGGTGGCTACACCTTC.